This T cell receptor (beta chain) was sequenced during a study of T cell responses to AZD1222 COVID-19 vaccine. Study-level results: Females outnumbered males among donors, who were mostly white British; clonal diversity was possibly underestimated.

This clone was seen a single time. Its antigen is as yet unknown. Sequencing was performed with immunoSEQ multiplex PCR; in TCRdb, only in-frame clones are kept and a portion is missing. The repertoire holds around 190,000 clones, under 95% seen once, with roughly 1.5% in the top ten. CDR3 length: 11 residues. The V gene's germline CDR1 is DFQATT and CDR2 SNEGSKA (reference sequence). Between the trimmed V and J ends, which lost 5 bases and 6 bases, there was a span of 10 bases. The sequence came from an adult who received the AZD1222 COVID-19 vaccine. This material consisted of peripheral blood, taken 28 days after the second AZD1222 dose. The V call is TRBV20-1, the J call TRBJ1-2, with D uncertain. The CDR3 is CSAGRPDGYTF. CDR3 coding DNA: TGCAGTGCTGGCCGACCTGATGGCTACACCTTC.